Sequencing of this T cell receptor beta chain was carried out in a study of T cells in Graves' hyperthyroidism and ophthalmopathy. As regards this clonotype: Its antigen is unknown.

TCR beta CDR3 sequences were amplified from RNA transcripts. TCR CDR3 underwent first-round RT-PCR with the HTBI primer set. TCRdb re-called the multiplex PCR reads with MiXCR, one entry per CDR3 protein. The table includes about 840,000 distinct CDR3 sequences, 38% detected once. V was shortened by 0 bases and J by 5 bases, with 8 bases between the two germline ends. This CDR3 is 13 amino acids long. The germline gives CDR1 SGDLS, CDR2 YYNGEE. Findings of the study overall: Most thyroid clonotypes that were expanded above 0.001 also turned up in blood.

The sample consisted of blood. The V call is TRBV9, the J call TRBJ2-5; D remains ambiguous. This clonotype was obtained from a young man with Graves' hyperthyroidism. The CDR3 sequence: CASSVEIRETQYF. The CDR3 nucleotides are TGTGCCAGCAGCGTAGAGATAAGGGAGACCCAGTACTTC. Filled out from reference TRBV9 and TRBJ2-5, the complete variable domain reads DSGVTQTPKHLITATGQRVTLRCSPRSGDLSVYWYQQSLDQGLQFLIQYYNGEERAKGNILERFSAQQFPDLHSELNLSSLELGDSALYFCASSVEIRETQYFGPGTRLLVL.